This entry lists 8 T cell receptor beta chains sequenced from one sample in a study of naive and memory T cell subsets. Both TRBC1 and TRBC2 were covered by a beta constant-region primer of two equimolar oligonucleotides. MiXCR, run by TCRdb on the UMI-ligation and nested PCR reads, gives a single entry per CDR3 protein. Among roughly 21,000 distinct CDR3 sequences, approximately 11% were seen once, and the ten largest hold roughly 20%. The sequenced sample was central memory CD8+ T cells from blood. The origin of the receptors is a human donor in good health.

This clonotype was counted ten times or more. The chain uses TRBV4-1 and TRBJ2-1; perhaps TRBD1 as D (6 bases). The CDR3 spans 14 residues. V lost 3 bases, J lost 7 bases, and 13 bases lay in between. From germline, CDR1 is MGHRA and CDR2 YSYEKL. CDR3 in DNA: TGCGCCAGCAGCCAGAACAGGGAACTGAATGAGCAGTTCTTC. This encodes CASSQNRELNEQFF.

In this sample, this clonotype turned up a few times. This sequence joins TRBV5-6 and TRBJ1-5; D uncertain. Germline V gene data show CDR1 as SGHDT and CDR2 as YYEEEE. Trimming left V 2 bases short and J 3 bases short, with 9 bases between. This CDR3 region has 14 residues. In nucleotides, the CDR3 is TGTGCCAGCAGCTTTTGGGGTTACAATCAGCCCCAGCATTTT. Amino acid sequence: CASSFWGYNQPQHF.

The chain uses TRBV7-9 and TRBJ1-6, with TRBD1 matching 9 bases. The germline V gene encodes CDR1 SEHNR and CDR2 FQNEAQ (reference sequence). The CDR3 length is 17 residues. The CDR3 reads CERSSHDGQGQGSPLHF. CDR3 nucleotides: TGTGAAAGAAGCTCTCACGACGGACAGGGGCAAGGATCACCCCTCCACTTT.

Sample share makes this clonotype large. The gene calls are TRBV7-6 and TRBJ2-1; TRBD2 aligns across 13 bases. The trim removed 5 bases at V and 9 bases at J, leaving 7 bases unmatched. The CDR3 spans 15 residues. Germline CDR1 is SGHVS and CDR2 is FNYEAQ. CDR3 in amino acids: CASSRGLAGAPEQFF. CDR3 nucleotide sequence: TGTGCCAGCAGCCGAGGACTAGCGGGAGCGCCTGAGCAGTTCTTC.

This clonotype was counted only a few times. This chain uses TRBV10-1 with TRBJ2-7, with TRBD2 matching 10 bases. Germline values: CDR1 WNHNN, CDR2 SYGVQD (reference sequence). CDR3 length equals 12 residues. V lost 6 bases and J lost 7; bases outside the gene matches: 3. The CDR3 loop is CASSQLAGEQYF. In nucleotides, the CDR3 is TGCGCCAGCAGCCAACTAGCGGGAGAGCAGTACTTC.

This clonotype was found a few times. V gene TRBV9 combines with J gene TRBJ2-5; either TRBD1 or TRBD2 may supply D (5 bases each). Germline V gives CDR1 SGDLS, CDR2 YYNGEE. V was pared by 3 bases and J by 5 bases, with 14 bases between. This CDR3 has 14 amino acids. The CDR3 DNA sequence: TGTGCCAGCAGCGCCCCCCAGGGCGGGGAGACCCAGTACTTC. Its protein is CASSAPQGGETQYF.

This CDR3 reads CASSQSTWADEQFF. The DNA for the CDR3 is TGTGCCAGCAGCCAGTCCACGTGGGCCGATGAGCAGTTCTTC. This sequence joins TRBV12-3 or TRBV12-4 and TRBJ2-1; D unresolved. Trimming shortened V by 6 bases and J by 8 bases, and 17 bases separated the two germline ends. The CDR3 has 14 amino acids.

This clonotype has at least ten counts. This chain links TRBV2 with TRBJ2-7; 10 nucleotides agree with TRBD2. CDR1 SNHLY and CDR2 FYNNEI come from the germline V gene. The V segment lost 6 bases and the J segment 0 bases; nucleotides outside the gene matches: 5. The CDR3 sequence is 15 residues long. This CDR3 reads CASSLSGGGSYEQYF. CDR3 nucleotides: TGTGCCAGCAGCTTGAGCGGGGGGGGCTCCTACGAGCAGTACTTC.